The entry below describes one TCR beta chain. The target of this receptor is not known. Base qualities are not provided; no much larger clone lies one nucleotide away. CD8 naive samples were obtained by positive selection for CCR7 among CD45RO-negative cells, yielding a CD45RA+CCR7+ population from which TemRA cells were excluded. Donors were healthy HIV-negative adults with no recently reported acute infections or vaccinations. All donors were Caucasian adults living in Nashville, Tennessee, USA. Blood was obtained by leukapheresis, after which PBMCs were separated by Ficoll-Histopaque density gradient centrifugation and cryopreserved in liquid nitrogen vapor phase. Purity and quantity of every magnetically sorted T cell population were checked by analytical flow cytometry. Genomic DNA was isolated from each sorted fraction and quantified by UV absorbance on a Nanodrop 2000c. The sample is drawn from a study of shared clonotypes between healthy human individuals (dated by TCRdb to 2020 to 2021). Context from the whole study: Three men and a couple of women, aged 18 to 49 years, made up the cohort. Between about 0.85 and 8.9 billion PBMCs per donor were obtained by leukapheresis. Different laboratories and diverse techniques were used to prepare libraries and sequence TCR repertoires, to increase sequencing depth and limit assay-specific biases. For each donor, CD4 naive and CD4 memory were each given three plates, CD8 naive was given two plates, and CD8 memory was given one plate. Blood TCR repertoires of a handful of healthy adults were deeply sequenced to estimate repertoire size and the extent of clonotype sharing between individuals. Here is what the overall study found, with its caveats: Based on pairwise subsampling, the degree of clonotype sharing among donors was expected to be affected by sequencing depth. Compared with non-shared clonotypes, clonotypes shared by all four sorted-subset donors had higher generation probabilities. Even with the large sequencing depth, rarefaction of the sorted-subset datasets indicated that sequencing was incomplete. About 5% of naive CD4, more than 3% of naive CD8, roughly 2.5% of memory CD4, and 0.35% to 0.4% of memory CD8 clonotypes were shared across a few donors. Sampling was limited to blood, and TCR repertoires in tissue likely differ from TCR repertoires in blood. Larger estimated clonotype richness was generally found for naive subsets than for memory subsets. Because the study included only a small number of donors, the genetic and exposure-history diversity represented was limited.

CDR1 and CDR2 are read off the germline V gene as MDHEN and SYDVKM. Inclusive of the bounding cysteine and phenylalanine, the CDR3 is 19 residues long. The retained sequence is limited to the CDR3, 57 bases, with the frame set at the first base. V gives up 5 bases and J gives up 4 bases, and the segment between their germline ends measures 27 bases. TCR CDR3 regions were amplified from genomic DNA by multiplex PCR using the deep immunoSEQ assay. Extracted genomic DNA from each cell subset was distributed evenly across all wells of several immunoSEQ 96-well plates, and each plate was treated as a replicate. For sorted subsets, each replicate PCR was loaded with 200 to 250 ng genomic DNA, equivalent to about 33,000 T cell genomes. The purified libraries were quantified using a Qubit 3.0 fluorometer, sized with a Bioanalyzer 2100, and then quantified again using the KAPA Library Quantification kit. Every immunoSEQ 96-well plate was sequenced on a dedicated single-read 150-cycle Illumina NextSeq 550 flow cell. Regarding the original processing steps: Because the immunoSEQ output included only junctional sequences and no quality scores, the filtering could not be the same as the filtering used for full-length reads. To assign V/J genes and CDR3, sequences were annotated using PyIR, a Python wrapper for IgBLAST v1.9, with IMGT germline references. Reads were filtered out if the reads had weak V/J assignments (E-value above 1e-6), no CDR3, stop codons, out-of-frame junctions, or ambiguous translated residues. V3J clonotypes were defined by identical inferred V gene, J gene, and CDR3 amino acid sequence. The percentage overlap between two repertoires was calculated by dividing the number of shared unique clonotypes by the size of the smaller repertoire. Repertoire richness was assessed with RTK rarefaction, the Chao1 estimator, and Recon v2.1 estimates of unobserved clonotypes. Generation probabilities were computed with OLGA for all TCRbeta clonotypes obtained by the gDNA method from several donors. As stored in TCRdb, this immuneACCESS dataset retains in-frame rearrangements with V and J assigned. A fraction of the clones does not appear; measured against another copy, unresolved V genes explain less than half of the discrepancy, and the remainder lacks a known reason. V and J calls and clone size are given by that table; D and trimming were obtained from the DNA. This sample gives approximately 600,000 clones in total; roughly 95% of them show up just once. Of the sample, 0.11% is held by the ten largest clones.

The sequencing input was naive CD8+ T cells sorted from blood. In light of the paper, this sample's cell subset or site label describes: CD45RA+CCR7+. The chain is assembled from TRBV28 and TRBJ2-1; the D match is possibly TRBD1 or TRBD2, with 9 bases aligned in each. The TCR comes from a woman aged 30 to 39 in good health. The sequenced DNA is TGTGCCAGCAGTGGCCGGGACAGGGTACGACTAGCGGTGTACAATGAGCAGTTCTTC. This gives the protein CASSGRDRVRLAVYNEQFF.